This T cell receptor beta chain was identified during a study of shared clonotypes between healthy human individuals (TCRdb year 2020). A note on the overall study: Three men and a couple of women, aged 18 to 49 years, made up the cohort. For each donor, CD4 naive and CD4 memory were each run on three plates, CD8 naive on two plates, and CD8 memory on one plate. To estimate repertoire size and how much clonotypes are shared between individuals, the study performed deep sequencing of blood TCR repertoires from about 5 healthy adults. Different laboratories and diverse techniques were used to prepare libraries and sequence TCR repertoires, to increase sequencing depth and limit assay-specific biases. Per donor, leukapheresis produced somewhere between about 0.8 and 9.5 billion PBMCs.

Donors were healthy HIV-negative adults with no recently reported acute infections or vaccinations. Every donor was a Caucasian adult living in Nashville, Tennessee, USA. CD4+ T cells were enriched by magnetic negative selection; naive cells were then positively selected on CD45RA, and the negative fraction formed the memory subset. Blood was collected by leukapheresis, and PBMCs were isolated by Ficoll-Histopaque density gradient centrifugation and then cryopreserved in liquid nitrogen vapor phase. Analytical flow cytometry was used to check the purity and quantity of every magnetically sorted T cell population. From each sorted fraction, genomic DNA was isolated and quantified by UV absorbance on a Nanodrop 2000c. The germline V gene provides CDR1 LGHNA and CDR2 YNFKEQ. The trim is 1 base for V and 7 bases for J, with a gap of 14 bases between the germline ends. From the cysteine through the phenylalanine, the CDR3 covers 16 amino acids. Left in the record is the CDR3 DNA by itself, 48 bases read in frame from the first base.

On this clone itself: This receptor's antigen is unknown. Base quality data are lacking; no much larger clone is found one base away.

Summary of the overall study and its limitations: Incomplete sequencing was indicated by rarefaction of sorted-subset datasets, despite the large sequencing depth. Sharing across four donors was observed for around 4.8% of naive CD4, 3% to 3.5% of naive CD8, over 2% of memory CD4, and about 0.4% of memory CD8 clonotypes. Higher generation probabilities were observed for clonotypes shared by all four sorted-subset donors than for non-shared clonotypes. Because the study included only a small number of donors, the genetic and exposure-history diversity represented was limited. Estimated clonotype richness was generally larger for naive than for memory subsets. Sampling was limited to blood, and TCR repertoires in tissue likely differ from TCR repertoires in blood. Pairwise subsampling indicated that sequencing depth was expected to affect the degree of clonotype sharing among donors.

Using the deep immunoSEQ assay, TCR CDR3 regions were amplified from genomic DNA by multiplex PCR. Genomic DNA extracted from each cell subset was distributed evenly over all wells of several immunoSEQ 96-well plates, and each plate served as one replicate. For sorted subsets, each replicate PCR was loaded with about 0.2 ug genomic DNA, equivalent to about 33,000 T cell genomes. The purified libraries were quantified using a Qubit 3.0 fluorometer, sized with a Bioanalyzer 2100, and then quantified again using the KAPA Library Quantification kit. Every immunoSEQ 96-well plate was sequenced on a separate single-read 150-cycle Illumina NextSeq 550 flow cell. Concerning the study's data processing: Because the immunoSEQ output included only junctional sequences and no quality scores, the filtering could not be the same as the filtering used for full-length reads. Sequences were annotated with PyIR, a Python wrapper for IgBLAST v1.9, using IMGT germline references to assign V/J genes and CDR3. Reads were removed for weak V/J assignments (E-value above 1e-6), missing CDR3, stop codons, out-of-frame junctions, or ambiguous translated residues. V3J clonotypes were defined as sequences sharing an identical inferred V gene, J gene, and CDR3 amino acid sequence. Percentage overlap between repertoires was calculated by dividing the number of shared unique clonotypes by the size of the smaller repertoire. Three approaches were used to assess repertoire richness: RTK rarefaction, the Chao1 estimator, and Recon v2.1 estimates of unobserved clonotypes. For all TCRbeta clonotypes obtained by the gDNA method from four donors, generation probabilities were computed with OLGA. TCRdb took over this immuneACCESS table, retaining in-frame rearrangements with V and J assigned. Such tables are incomplete; in checked studies, under half of the missing clones stem from an unresolved V gene, and the remainder is unexplained. The V and J calls and clone size come from that table; D and trimming were worked out from the DNA. This sample holds approximately 2,000,000 clones; roughly 92% were observed only once. The ten largest clones add up to more than 0.35% of the sample.

The sequence came from a man aged 18 to 29 in good health. Some clones in this sample may be carry-over from other donors' samples. Sequencing was done on a sample of naive CD4+ T cells from PBMCs. Per the publication, the cell subset or site label means: CD45RA+ positively selected. The chain was built from TRBV4-2 and TRBJ1-6; the D gene identity is not certain. The bases are TGTGCCAGCAGCCAAGGCGAAAGTGGGAGGAATTCACCCCTCCACTTT. This is translated as CASSQGESGRNSPLHF.